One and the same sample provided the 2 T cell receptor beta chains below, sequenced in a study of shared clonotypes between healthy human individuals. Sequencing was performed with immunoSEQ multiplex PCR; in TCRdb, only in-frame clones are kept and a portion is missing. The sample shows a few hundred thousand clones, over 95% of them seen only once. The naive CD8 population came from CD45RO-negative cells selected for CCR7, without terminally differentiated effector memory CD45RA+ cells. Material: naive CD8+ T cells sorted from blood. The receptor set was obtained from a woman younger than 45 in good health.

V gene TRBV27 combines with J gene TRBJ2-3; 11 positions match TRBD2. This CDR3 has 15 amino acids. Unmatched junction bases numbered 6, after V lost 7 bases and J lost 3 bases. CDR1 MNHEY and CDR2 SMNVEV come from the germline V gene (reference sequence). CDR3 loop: CASIPIAGGTDTQYF. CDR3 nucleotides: TGTGCCAGCATCCCGATAGCGGGAGGGACAGATACGCAGTATTTT.

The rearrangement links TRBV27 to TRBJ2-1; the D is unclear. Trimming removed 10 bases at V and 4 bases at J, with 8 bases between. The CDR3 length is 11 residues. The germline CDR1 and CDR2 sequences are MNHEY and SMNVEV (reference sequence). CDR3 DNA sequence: TGTGCCACCACTATGTACAATGAGCAGTTCTTC. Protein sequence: CATTMYNEQFF.